This TCR beta chain was documented in a study of blood T cell repertoires in COVID-19. Germline V gene sequence: CDR1 ENHRY, CDR2 SYGVKD. CDR3 length: 15 residues. Trimming pared 6 bases from V and 2 bases from J, leaving 16 bases between. Sequencing was performed with immunoSEQ multiplex PCR; in TCRdb, only in-frame clones are kept and a portion is missing. The repertoire has approximately 240,000 clones, 90% to 95% of them found once; the top ten carry 1.5% to 2%. The chain employs TRBV10-3 and TRBJ1-2; tentatively, D is TRBD1 (6 bases). Sequenced material: PBMCs or T cells enriched from blood (not recorded which). The TCR comes from a young woman who had recovered from COVID-19. CDR3 residues: CAIRPHRDTNYGYTF. DNA for the CDR3: TGTGCCATCAGACCTCACAGGGATACGAACTATGGCTACACCTTC.